This T cell receptor (beta chain) was captured in a study of T cell changes during pregnancy in multiple sclerosis. This clone was picked up one time. CDR1 and CDR2 from the germline V gene are MNHNS and SASEGT. The CDR3 is made up of 15 amino acids. The ends were cut back, 8 bases at V and 3 bases at J, with 19 bases in the middle. Measured with immunoSEQ multiplex PCR; TCRdb has only the in-frame clones, and not every one. Of about 67,000 clones in the sample, under 95% were seen once. The genes are TRBV6-1 and TRBJ1-1, with D possibly TRBD1 on 5 matching bases. The sequence derives from a female donor with multiple sclerosis, enrolled in a pregnancy study. The specimen comprised peripheral blood, sampled after pregnancy. DNA for the CDR3: TGTGCCAGCCGACCCTCCCTGGGGGGTGACACTGAAGCTTTCTTT. Protein: CASRPSLGGDTEAFF.